The 21 T cell receptor beta chains in this list originate from one sample, sequenced in a study of beta chain features in type 1 diabetes. No antigen is known for these receptors. The study reverse transcribed the entire isolated RNA, so it sequenced expressed TCRB transcripts. The assay was immunoSEQ multiplex PCR, and TCRdb's table has in-frame clones only and misses some. The data show around 130,000 clones, with around 9% seen just once and around 0.7% held by the top ten. Study results and limitations: Moderate yet significant TCRB CDR3 shortening was seen in Type 1 diabetes patients in all four CD4+ subsets.

Sequenced sample: central memory CD4+ T cells from blood. The receptor source for this set is a man aged 25-40 years with type 1 diabetes.

This clone showed up just a few times. This chain links TRBV5-4 with TRBJ2-7, with D possibly being TRBD1 (7 bases). The V end lost 2 bases, the J end lost 3 bases, and 15 bases lay between the germline ends. The germline gives CDR1 SGHNT, CDR2 YYREEE (reference sequence). The CDR3 totals 15 residues. The CDR3 nucleotides are TGTGCCAGCAGCTTTAGCGGCAGGGGGGACTACGAGCAGTACTTC. Translation: CASSFSGRGDYEQYF.

This chain connects TRBV25-1 to TRBJ1-6; 9 bases map to TRBD1. The CDR3 consists of 13 residues. With V trimmed by 7 bases and J by 8 bases, 3 bases remained unmatched. Germline V lookup: CDR1 MGHDK, CDR2 SYGVNS. In DNA form, the CDR3 reads TGTGCCAGCACGCGGACAGGGGATTCACCCCTCCACTTT. Its translation is CASTRTGDSPLHF.

This clone was observed a handful of times. This chain connects TRBV7-2 to TRBJ1-1, with 12 bases matching TRBD1. Germline CDR1 reads SGHTA; CDR2 reads FQGNSA. V dropped 1 base and J dropped 4; count of bases not matched to a gene: 4. CDR3 length equals 16 residues. The DNA of the CDR3 is TGTGCCAGCAGCTTAGTGGGACAGGGGGCGGCCACTGAAGCTTTCTTT. It specifies CASSLVGQGAATEAFF.

In this sample, this clone turned up a few times. V and J are TRBV29-1 and TRBJ1-2; D gene uncertain. V was trimmed by 3 bases and J by 4 bases, leaving 9 bases between them. Germline V lookup: CDR1 SQVTM, CDR2 ANQGSEA. The CDR3 extends over 12 amino acids. This CDR3 reads CSVDAGIYGYTF. The CDR3 DNA reads TGCAGCGTTGATGCGGGGATCTATGGCTACACCTTC. Full variable domain (missing parts from reference TRBV29-1 and TRBJ1-2): SAVISQKPSRDICQRGTSLTIQCQVDSQVTMMFWYRQQPGQSLTLIATANQGSEATYESGFVIDKFPISRPNLTFSTLTVSNMSPEDSSIYLCSVDAGIYGYTFGSGTRLTVV.

This clone was counted a few times. The gene calls are TRBV29-1 and TRBJ2-7; a possible D gene is TRBD1 (6 bases). CDR1 is SQVTM, CDR2 ANQGSEA, per germline. The CDR3 contains 11 residues. Trimming pared 6 bases from V and 2 bases from J, leaving 8 bases between. The CDR3 loop is CSVPGAYEQYF. CDR3 nucleotides: TGCAGCGTACCAGGGGCCTACGAGCAGTACTTC.

This clone was detected only a few times. This sequence joins TRBV28 and TRBJ2-3; D is uncertain. The CDR3 contains 10 residues. Germline assignment: CDR1 MDHEN and CDR2 SYDVKM. Trimming cost V 6 bases and J 4 bases, with 2 bases left between them. This CDR3 is CASSADTQYF. CDR3 in DNA: TGTGCCAGCAGCGCAGATACGCAGTATTTT.

V and J are TRBV28 and TRBJ1-2; 7 nucleotides line up with TRBD1. The CDR3 has 15 residues. J was trimmed by 5 bases and V by 3 bases; bases with no gene match: 9. Germline CDR1 and CDR2: MDHEN and SYDVKM. The CDR3 region has the DNA TGTGCCAGCAGTTTGTACAGGGGAGAGGGGTATGGCTACACCTTC. The encoded protein is CASSLYRGEGYGYTF.

This chain links TRBV30 with TRBJ1-1, with D possibly being TRBD1 (5 bases). CDR1 is GTSNPN and CDR2 is SVGIG in the germline V gene (reference sequence). V was clipped by 4 bases and J by 0 bases, with 15 bases between them. The CDR3 consists of 15 residues. CDR3 sequence reads: CAWIPLGGMNTEAFF. Here the CDR3 DNA reads TGTGCCTGGATCCCTCTGGGGGGTATGAACACTGAAGCTTTCTTT.

The chain uses TRBV2 and TRBJ2-2, with 8 nucleotides matching TRBD1. The J segment lost 7 bases and the V segment lost 2 bases, leaving 3 bases of the junction unmatched. Germline CDR1 and CDR2: SNHLY and FYNNEI. The CDR3 is 14 residues long. The CDR3 sequence: CASSESGGFGELFF. The CDR3 nucleotides read TGTGCCAGCAGTGAATCAGGGGGCTTCGGGGAGCTGTTTTTT.

J is TRBJ2-5 and V is TRBV5-1; a possible D gene is TRBD2 (7 bases). Germline CDR1 is SGHRS and CDR2 is YFSETQ. The CDR3 consists of 17 residues. Between the trimmed V and J ends, which lost 4 bases and 3 bases, there was a span of 22 bases. The CDR3 sequence is CASSQARGGADEETQYF. Written as DNA, the CDR3 is TGCGCCAGCAGCCAAGCGAGGGGGGGAGCAGATGAAGAGACCCAGTACTTC.

This chain links TRBV30 with TRBJ1-5; TRBD1 is a possible D gene (6 bases). This CDR3 contains 12 residues. Germline CDR1 GTSNPN, CDR2 SVGIG (reference sequence). The V and J ends lost 5 bases and 4 bases respectively, with 9 bases between them. The CDR3: CAWGGANQPQHF. In DNA, the CDR3 is TGTGCCTGGGGGGGGGCGAATCAGCCCCAGCATTTT.

The V call is TRBV5-4, the J call TRBJ2-5; tentatively, D is TRBD2 (6 bases). V lost 0 bases to trimming and J lost 4 bases, with 13 bases between them. Germline V gene lookup returns CDR1 SGHNT and CDR2 YYREEE (reference sequence). The CDR3 loop spans 15 amino acids. In nucleotides, the CDR3 is TGTGCCAGCAGCTTGGATGGGGGGAGCGGAGAGACCCAGTACTTC. This translates into CASSLDGGSGETQYF.

Many counts were recorded for this clone. This chain links TRBV11-2 with TRBJ2-3; TRBD1 agrees at 8 bases. The J segment lost 0 bases and the V segment lost 3 bases, leaving 5 bases of the junction unmatched. Germline CDR1 and CDR2: SGHAT and FQNNGV. The CDR3 consists of 16 residues. This CDR3 reads CASSFRQGMSTDTQYF. The CDR3 coding sequence is TGTGCCAGCAGCTTCAGACAGGGGATGAGCACAGATACGCAGTATTTT.

In this sample, this clone turned up a few times. The chain couples TRBV5-5 to TRBJ2-3, with TRBD1 matching over 10 bases. Germline V gives CDR1 SGHKS, CDR2 YYEKEE (reference sequence). Unmatched junction bases numbered 7, after V lost 4 bases and J lost 2 bases. The CDR3 covers 16 residues. The CDR3 region has the DNA TGTGCCAGCAGCCGCGGACAGGGGGATAACACAGATACGCAGTATTTT. This codes for CASSRGQGDNTDTQYF.

This clone has more than one count but fewer than ten. The gene calls are TRBV28 and TRBJ2-7, with D possibly being TRBD1 (5 bases). Germline CDR1 and CDR2: MDHEN and SYDVKM. The germline V and J ends were trimmed by 1 base and 7 bases, with 17 bases remaining between them. The CDR3 loop spans 15 amino acids. The CDR3 DNA sequence: TGTGCCAGCAGTTTATCCCCCCGTCTGGGGCAGGAGCAGTACTTC. Amino acids: CASSLSPRLGQEQYF.

This clone was recorded a few times. The chain uses TRBV4-1 and TRBJ1-4; possibly TRBD1 for D (6 bases). Germline V gene lookup returns CDR1 MGHRA and CDR2 YSYEKL. This CDR3 has 14 amino acids. Trimming took off 6 bases at V and 6 bases at J, with 14 bases between the two ends. The CDR3 DNA reads as TGCGCCAGCAGTCTCAGACAGGTAGATGAAAAACTGTTTTTT. Its translation is CASSLRQVDEKLFF.

This clone came up a few times. The sample has other DNA sequences that encode this CDR3 too. This chain links TRBV9 with TRBJ2-5; 10 bases map to TRBD2. V shed 0 bases, J shed 5 bases, and the junction held 4 bases outside the gene matches. The CDR3 is 15 amino acids. Per the germline V gene, CDR1 is SGDLS and CDR2 is YYNGEE. The CDR3 reads CASSVAAGGRETQYF. The CDR3 DNA follows: TGTGCCAGCAGCGTAGCAGCGGGGGGGCGGGAGACCCAGTACTTC.

This clone was counted at least ten times. The rearrangement joins TRBV19 to TRBJ2-2, with 9 bases fitting TRBD1. This CDR3 is built from 16 residues. The V gene end was trimmed by 4 bases and the J gene end by 1 base; junction bases not matched to a gene: 4. CDR1 and CDR2 (germline): LNHDA, SQIVND (reference sequence). This CDR3 reads CASSNNRGRNTGELFF. CDR3 in DNA: TGTGCCAGTAGTAATAACAGGGGGCGGAACACCGGGGAGCTGTTTTTT. The full variable domain, with the rest looked up from reference TRBV19 and TRBJ2-2, is DGGITQSPKYLFRKEGQNVTLSCEQNLNHDAMYWYRQDPGQGLRLIYYSQIVNDFQKGDIAEGYSVSREKKESFPLTVTSAQKNPTAFYLCASSNNRGRNTGELFFGEGSRLTVL.

This clone occurred many times. This chain uses TRBV27 with TRBJ1-2; a possible D gene is TRBD1 (6 bases). CDR3 length: 14 amino acids. V was pared by 5 bases and J by 6 bases, with 16 bases between. Per germline, CDR1 MNHEY and CDR2 SMNVEV (reference sequence). The CDR3 loop reads CASSPYRESDGYTF. The CDR3 DNA reads TGTGCCAGCAGTCCCTACAGGGAAAGCGATGGCTACACCTTC.

V and J are TRBV2 and TRBJ1-4; D is perhaps TRBD1 (6 bases). V was shortened by 5 bases and J by 8 bases, with 18 bases between the two germline ends. CDR1 is SNHLY and CDR2 is FYNNEI in the germline V gene. This CDR3 contains 15 residues. CDR3 coding DNA: TGTGCCAGCAGTCTGCCGGGACAAGGTCGGGAAAAACTGTTTTTT. Protein product: CASSLPGQGREKLFF.

This sequence joins TRBV29-1 and TRBJ2-7, with D hard to call. Trimming cost V 5 bases and J 4 bases, with 6 bases left between them. The CDR3 is 10 residues long. Per germline, CDR1 SQVTM and CDR2 ANQGSEA. Here the CDR3 reads CSVFQYEQYF. CDR3 nucleotides: TGCAGCGTTTTTCAATACGAGCAGTACTTC.